This passage covers 19 T cell receptor beta chains from one sample sequenced in a study of blood T cells in healthy people across ages. For the second PCR, which ran for 7 to 11 cycles, a sample-barcoded 5' primer and a J-beta primer mix were used. TCRdb used MiXCR to reprocess the 5' RACE reads, holding one entry per CDR3 protein. The table has approximately 830,000 distinct CDR3 sequences, 60% to 80% seen once. Input material: blood. These receptors all stem from a young man in good health.

The chain joins TRBV20-1 to TRBJ2-7, with D unresolved. The CDR3 loop spans 15 amino acids. Trimming cost V 0 bases and J 2 bases, with 14 bases left between them. The germline V gene encodes CDR1 DFQATT and CDR2 SNEGSKA (reference sequence). Here the CDR3 reads CSARERGKSAYEQYF. As DNA, the CDR3 is TGCAGTGCTAGAGAAAGAGGAAAGTCCGCCTACGAGCAGTACTTC.

V is TRBV6-2 or TRBV6-3 and J is TRBJ2-5; D is undetermined. The length of the CDR3 is 14 residues. Trimming removed 6 bases at V and 5 bases at J, with 16 bases between. Germline V gives CDR1 MNHEY, CDR2 SVGEGT. As DNA, the CDR3 is TGTGCCAGCAGCGCGCAGTGGCCTCAGGAGACCCAGTACTTC. It encodes CASSAQWPQETQYF.

In its sample, this clonotype was seen a few times. This sequence joins TRBV20-1 and TRBJ2-5, with 15 bases matching TRBD2. The CDR3 is 15 residues long. Germline V gene data show CDR1 as DFQATT and CDR2 as SNEGSKA (reference sequence). Trimming removed 5 bases from V and 4 bases from J; junction bases left unmatched: 5. The CDR3 region has the DNA TGCAGTGCTGAATGGACTAGCGGGGGGGGAGAGACCCAGTACTTC. As protein: CSAEWTSGGGETQYF.

This sequence joins TRBV10-3 and TRBJ1-2; 7 nucleotides align to TRBD1. There are 14 residues in the CDR3. V was pared by 4 bases and J by 9 bases, with 11 bases of the junction left unmatched. The germline V gene has CDR1 ENHRY and CDR2 SYGVKD. The CDR3 DNA reads TGTGCCATCAGTGTACCGACAGGGCCTGGGAGCTACACCTTC. This codes for CAISVPTGPGSYTF.

Note on this clonotype: A much larger clone lies one base from this, so it may be a read error. This chain links TRBV9 with TRBJ2-1, with unresolved D. The CDR3 has 11 amino acids. Germline assignment: CDR1 SGDLS and CDR2 YYNGEE. V lost 4 bases and J lost 5, with 4 bases in between. CDR3 nucleotide sequence: TGTGCCAGCAGCCTCCACAATGAGCAGTTCTTC. Amino acids: CASSLHNEQFF.

The chain carries TRBV20-1 and TRBJ2-1, with TRBD2 identical over 8 bases. The CDR3 extends over 14 amino acids. J lost 7 bases, V lost 1 base, and 6 bases had no gene match. Germline V gives CDR1 DFQATT, CDR2 SNEGSKA (reference sequence). The CDR3 reads CSARAWSGGNEQFF. The CDR3 bases are TGCAGTGCTAGAGCATGGAGCGGGGGAAATGAGCAGTTCTTC.

The chain couples TRBV6-5 to TRBJ2-3; no reliable D call. Germline V CDR1 and CDR2: MNHEY, SVGAGI. V was clipped by 8 bases and J by 4 bases, with 7 bases between them. The CDR3 has 11 amino acids. CDR3 residues: CASFGPDTQYF. The CDR3 DNA reads TGTGCCAGCTTCGGCCCAGATACGCAGTATTTT.

The chain links TRBV13 to TRBJ2-5; no clear D. The DNA matches TRBJ2-7 better at its end, which makes the J call doubtful. The CDR3 runs to 13 residues. Germline CDR1 and CDR2: PRHDT and FYEKMQ (reference sequence). CDR3 region: CASSFGSTYEQYF. CDR3 sequence (DNA): TGTGCCAGCAGCTTCGGGTCGACCTACGAGCAGTACTTC.

This sequence joins TRBV20-1 and TRBJ2-7, with D possibly matching TRBD1 (6 bases). The V and J ends lost 2 bases and 0 bases respectively, with 14 bases between them. Germline V gives CDR1 DFQATT, CDR2 SNEGSKA (reference sequence). This CDR3 is 15 amino acids long. CDR3 protein: CSARSRGPSSYEQYF. DNA for the CDR3: TGCAGTGCTAGAAGCAGGGGCCCCAGCTCCTACGAGCAGTACTTC.

The chain carries TRBV20-1 and TRBJ2-1; 7 nucleotides match TRBD2. V lost 0 bases to trimming and J lost 4 bases; unmatched junction nucleotides: 3. This CDR3 contains 14 residues. Germline V gene sequence: CDR1 DFQATT, CDR2 SNEGSKA (reference sequence). CDR3: CSAREAGLYNEQFF. The CDR3 coding sequence is TGCAGTGCTAGAGAAGCGGGGCTGTACAATGAGCAGTTCTTC.

J is TRBJ1-1 and V is TRBV6-5; D is unresolved. The ends were cut back, 2 bases at V and 9 bases at J, with 7 bases in the middle. Per germline, CDR1 MNHEY and CDR2 SVGAGI. The CDR3 is 11 amino acids. DNA of the CDR3: TGTGCCAGCAGTTACAGCTACCAAGCTTTCTTT. Residues: CASSYSYQAFF.

The chain couples TRBV7-3 to TRBJ2-1, with D possibly being TRBD2 (7 bases). V lost 5 bases, J lost 1 base, and 21 bases lay in between. Germline V gives CDR1 SGHTA, CDR2 FQGTGA. The CDR3 is 18 residues long. CDR3 coding DNA: TGTGCCAGCAGCCCTAATAGGGGGGGTGGGGGATCCTACAATGAGCAGTTCTTC. This translates into CASSPNRGGGGSYNEQFF.

This chain's CDR3 is CASSLIQSSYEQYF. The CDR3 region has the DNA TGTGCCAGCAGTTTAATTCAATCATCCTACGAGCAGTACTTC. The chain has TRBV12-3 or TRBV12-4 and TRBJ2-7; no reliable D call. The length of the CDR3 is 14 residues. V dropped 2 bases and J dropped 1 base, with 9 bases sitting between them.

This clonotype has a handful of counts. The rearrangement joins TRBV5-1 to TRBJ1-4; D gene ambiguous. CDR1 and CDR2 (germline): SGHRS, YFSETQ. V lost 3 bases and J lost 6, with 18 bases in between. This CDR3 contains 16 residues. The CDR3 is CASSWNSRGGDEKLFF. The DNA for the CDR3 is TGCGCCAGCAGCTGGAATTCACGGGGAGGCGATGAAAAACTGTTTTTT.

The V gene is TRBV27, the J gene TRBJ1-6, with a tentative D call TRBD1 (5 bases). V gave up 11 bases and J gave up 2 bases, with 10 bases separating them. This CDR3 is built from 13 residues. Germline-derived CDR1 and CDR2 are MNHEY and SMNVEV (reference sequence). CDR3 DNA: TGTGCCGTGGGGGAGACCTATAATTCACCCCTCCACTTT. As protein: CAVGETYNSPLHF.

In this sample, this clonotype turned up once. The CDR3 is CASRPDRGLNEQYF. The CDR3 DNA reads as TGCGCCAGCAGACCGGACAGGGGGTTGAACGAGCAGTACTTC. V usage is TRBV5-1 and J usage is TRBJ2-5, with 10 bases that match TRBD1. TRBJ2-7 matches the DNA end more closely, so the J call is doubtful. This CDR3 contains 14 residues. CDR1 and CDR2 (germline): SGHRS, YFSETQ.

The chain carries TRBV28 and TRBJ1-4; maybe TRBD1 (5 bases). V was shortened by 7 bases and J by 6 bases, with 15 bases between the two germline ends. CDR1 and CDR2 (germline): MDHEN, SYDVKM. CDR3 size: 14 residues. CDR3 DNA sequence: TGTGCCAGCACTACCGGGACTTTTTATGAAAAACTGTTTTTT. It encodes CASTTGTFYEKLFF.

This clonotype was detected ten times or more. This chain connects TRBV7-2 to TRBJ2-1, with 9 bases aligning to TRBD2. Germline CDR1 SGHTA, CDR2 FQGNSA. This CDR3 has 15 amino acids. V was pared by 2 bases and J by 5 bases, with 4 bases of the junction left unmatched. In nucleotides, the CDR3 is TGTGCCAGCAGCTTACAGGCGGGGGGGAACAATGAGCAGTTCTTC. Encoded protein: CASSLQAGGNNEQFF.

The gene calls are TRBV7-2 and TRBJ2-1; 9 nucleotides match TRBD2. The J call is uncertain, as TRBJ2-7 better fits the DNA end. The CDR3 has 15 residues. The germline gives CDR1 SGHTA, CDR2 FQGNSA. CDR3 bases: TGTGCCAGCAGCCGCAGCGGGGGGCCTCTTCTCGAGCAGTACTTC. Translation gives CASSRSGGPLLEQYF.